This T cell receptor (beta chain) was recorded in a study of metastatic and nonmetastatic thyroid tumors. As for the study in general: Malignant and benign thyroid patients had repertoires compared in peripheral blood and tumor or nodule tissue.

Whole-study results and caveats: Malignant thyroid tumors reportedly exceeded benign nodules significantly in TCR beta diversity, with the difference appearing in blood and tumor.

No treatment had been given to any patient before thyroid surgery. TCRdb redid the clone calls on the PCR reads using MiXCR. The sample has 55,000 to 75,000 clones, 18% seen once. On this clone: What it binds is unknown.

Source material: blood. This TCR derives from a female donor with papillary thyroid cancer or a benign thyroid nodule (not recorded which). Some clones in this sample may be carry-over from other donors' samples.

In DNA form, the CDR3 reads TGTGCCAGCGGAGGGGACCGTCCTTTGGAAGAGCAGTACTTC. Its translation is CASGGDRPLEEQYF. The chain joins TRBV6-1 to TRBJ2-7, with a weak D call TRBD2 (6 bases). V was pared by 8 bases and J by 7 bases, with 21 bases between. Germline CDR1 and CDR2: MNHNS and SASEGT. The CDR3 is made up of 14 amino acids.